A selection of T cell receptor beta chains follows, all from one sample in a study of T cell changes during pregnancy in multiple sclerosis. Here immunoSEQ multiplex PCR was the method, and the copy in TCRdb shows in-frame clones only, minus some. This table holds more than 55,000 clones, roughly nine tenths found once. The material was peripheral blood, obtained after pregnancy. The receptors originated from a female donor in good health, enrolled as a control in a pregnancy study. The CDR3 runs from the conserved cysteine through the conserved F or W. A D gene is named only where the DNA matches it firmly. A row's size may be missing; if present it is once, few, many or a size class.

abundance	d_gene	j_gene	v_gene	CDR3nt	CDR3aa
NA	TRBD1	TRBJ2-1	TRBV9	TGTGCCAGCAGCGTCCGGGACAGGGCCTACAATGAGCAGTTCTTC	CASSVRDRAYNEQFF
once	TRBD1	TRBJ2-1	TRBV5-6	TGTGCCAGCAGCTTTGGGACAGAGTACAATGAGCAGTTCTTC	CASSFGTEYNEQFF
NA	TRBD1	TRBJ2-7	TRBV11-3	TGTGCCAGCAGCTTAGACCCCGAGACAGGGGTATACGAGCAGTACTTC	CASSLDPETGVYEQYF
NA	TRBD1	TRBJ2-7	TRBV13	TGTGCCAGCAGCTTCCCAGGACAGGGGCCAGGCGAGCAGTACTTC	CASSFPGQGPGEQYF
NA	NA	TRBJ1-5	TRBV30	TGTGCCTGGAGTGTACTTGGGGGCACCCCCGATCAGCCCCAGCATTTT	CAWSVLGGTPDQPQHF
NA	NA	TRBJ2-7	TRBV7-3	TGTGCCAGCAGCACAAACCCGGGCTCCTACGAGCAGTACTTC	CASSTNPGSYEQYF
NA	NA	TRBJ1-3	TRBV30	TGTGCCTGGCGGGGGGACGCTGGAAACACCATATATTTT	CAWRGDAGNTIYF
few	TRBD1	TRBJ1-2	TRBV5-5	TGTGCCAGCAGCTTGGCGGACAGGGCAAACTATGGCTACACCTTC	CASSLADRANYGYTF
NA	TRBD1	TRBJ2-3	TRBV7-9	TGTGCCAGCAGCTTGTCGTTCGTACAGGGGAGTATAGATACGCAGTATTTT	CASSLSFVQGSIDTQYF
NA	TRBD2	TRBJ2-1	TRBV6-6	TGTGCCAGCAGTTCACTAGCGGATGAGCAGTTCTTC	CASSSLADEQFF